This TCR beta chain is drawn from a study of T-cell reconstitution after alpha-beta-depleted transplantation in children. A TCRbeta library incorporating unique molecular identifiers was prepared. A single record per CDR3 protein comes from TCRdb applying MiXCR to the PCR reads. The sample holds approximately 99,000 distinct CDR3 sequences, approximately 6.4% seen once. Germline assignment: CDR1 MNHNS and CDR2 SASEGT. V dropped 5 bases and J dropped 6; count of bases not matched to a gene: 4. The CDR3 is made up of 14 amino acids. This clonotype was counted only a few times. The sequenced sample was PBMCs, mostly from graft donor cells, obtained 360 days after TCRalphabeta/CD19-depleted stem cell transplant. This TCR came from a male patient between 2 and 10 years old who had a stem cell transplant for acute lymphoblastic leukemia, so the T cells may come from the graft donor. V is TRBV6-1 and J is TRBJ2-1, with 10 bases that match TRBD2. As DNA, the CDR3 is TGTGCCAGCAGTCGACTAGCGGGTGTCAATGAGCAGTTCTTC. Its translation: CASSRLAGVNEQFF.